The 24 T cell receptor beta chains below all came from one sample that was sequenced in a study of T cell responses to AZD1222 COVID-19 vaccine. Using immunoSEQ multiplex PCR, the repertoire was profiled, and TCRdb retains in-frame clones only, with some absent. The profile covers 45,000 to 60,000 clones, with 70% to 90% appearing a single time and over 15% taken by the ten largest. Specimen: peripheral blood, collected on day 0 of AZD1222 vaccination. Receptor source: an adult in good health.

V usage is TRBV5-6 and J usage is TRBJ2-1, with D uncertain. Germline V CDR1 and CDR2: SGHDT, YYEEEE. Trimming removed 2 bases from V and 6 bases from J, with 21 bases in between. The CDR3 has 17 amino acids. The CDR3 DNA sequence: TGTGCCAGCAGCTTCGTACGAAAGGGTTCGTCCCTCAATGAGCAGTTCTTC. Protein: CASSFVRKGSSLNEQFF.

This rearrangement joins TRBV10-3 to TRBJ1-2, with 7 bases aligning to TRBD1. V lost 4 bases, J lost 7 bases, and 6 bases stayed unmatched. Per the germline V gene, CDR1 is ENHRY and CDR2 is SYGVKD. This CDR3 is built from 13 residues. The CDR3 DNA is TGTGCCATCAGTGGGCGAAACAGGGGTGGCTACACCTTC. Amino acid sequence: CAISGRNRGGYTF.

This chain links TRBV7-9 with TRBJ2-2; no definite D call. The CDR3 runs 17 residues. Germline CDR1 is SEHNR and CDR2 is FQNEAQ (reference sequence). The germline V and J ends were trimmed by 6 bases and 2 bases, with 19 bases remaining between them. Here the CDR3 DNA reads TGTGCCAGCAGAGGTATCGATCCTCGCTCCAACACCGGGGAGCTGTTTTTT. This encodes CASRGIDPRSNTGELFF.

The chain recombines TRBV5-1 with TRBJ1-1; TRBD1 might be the D (5 bases). V shed 2 bases and J shed 2 bases, with 13 bases lying between them. The CDR3 contains 15 residues. CDR1 and CDR2 from the germline V gene are SGHRS and YFSETQ. CDR3 protein: CASSLIPGTNTEAFF. The CDR3, as DNA: TGCGCCAGCAGCTTAATTCCAGGGACCAACACTGAAGCTTTCTTT.

The J gene is TRBJ2-1, the V gene TRBV5-4, with 7 positions matching TRBD2. V lost 2 bases to trimming and J lost 5 bases; unmatched junction nucleotides: 4. The germline gives CDR1 SGHNT, CDR2 YYREEE (reference sequence). The CDR3 totals 14 residues. The CDR3 sequence is CASSLAGRDNEQFF. CDR3 nucleotides: TGTGCCAGCAGCTTAGCGGGGAGGGACAATGAGCAGTTCTTC.

The rearrangement joins TRBV18 to TRBJ2-7; D remains unclear. The CDR3 sequence is 13 residues long. The V end was cut by 3 bases, the J end by 4 bases, with 10 bases between. The germline V gene has CDR1 KGHSH and CDR2 LQKENI. The CDR3 loop reads CASSPDPDYEQYF. In DNA, the CDR3 is TGTGCCAGCTCACCTGACCCGGATTACGAGCAGTACTTC.

The chain uses TRBV7-3 and TRBJ1-2, with 7 bases lining up with TRBD1. CDR3 length: 15 amino acids. Germline loops: CDR1 SGHTA, CDR2 FQGTGA. Unmatched junction bases numbered 10, after V lost 3 bases and J lost 6 bases. Here the CDR3 reads CASSFLPGTVNGYTF. The CDR3 nucleotides are TGTGCCAGCAGCTTCTTACCCGGGACAGTCAATGGCTACACCTTC.

The J gene is TRBJ1-5, the V gene TRBV19, with D perhaps matching TRBD1 (5 bases). This CDR3 spans 16 amino acids. Deletions cut 5 bases from V and 6 bases from J, with 20 bases between. CDR1 and CDR2 from the germline V gene are LNHDA and SQIVND (reference sequence). The CDR3 DNA reads as TGTGCCAGTAGTCCGTCTGAGCGGGGGTTGGGTCAGCCCCAGCATTTT. This gives the protein CASSPSERGLGQPQHF. The complete variable domain, with remaining parts taken from reference TRBV19 and TRBJ1-5, reads DGGITQSPKYLFRKEGQNVTLSCEQNLNHDAMYWYRQDPGQGLRLIYYSQIVNDFQKGDIAEGYSVSREKKESFPLTVTSAQKNPTAFYLCASSPSERGLGQPQHFGDGTRLSIL.

The chain is built from TRBV7-9 and TRBJ2-1; D ambiguous. Germline V gives CDR1 SEHNR, CDR2 FQNEAQ (reference sequence). The CDR3 has 14 residues. The V gene lost 5 bases and the J gene lost 7 bases, with 15 bases spanning the gap. This CDR3 reads CASSPQFPRNEQFF. The CDR3 nucleotides are TGTGCCAGCAGCCCACAGTTCCCCAGAAATGAGCAGTTCTTC.

The CDR3 loop reads CASSPPGASGSYEQYF. CDR3 DNA sequence: TGCGCCAGCAGCCCACCCGGGGCTAGCGGGAGTTACGAGCAGTACTTC. The chain joins TRBV23-1 to TRBJ2-7; 10 bases are shared with TRBD2. TRBV23-1 is an ORF for which the function is uncertain. V lost 6 bases to trimming and J lost 4 bases; unmatched junction nucleotides: 12. This CDR3 contains 16 residues.

J is TRBJ2-3 and V is TRBV19, with D possibly TRBD1 on 6 matching bases. V was trimmed by 4 bases and J by 3 bases, leaving 17 bases between them. The germline V gene has CDR1 LNHDA and CDR2 SQIVND (reference sequence). CDR3 length equals 16 residues. The CDR3 protein is CASSTPGQRGTDTQYF. Here the CDR3 DNA reads TGTGCCAGTAGTACGCCGGGACAAAGGGGAACAGATACGCAGTATTTT.

This sequence joins TRBV25-1 and TRBJ1-1, with a possible D match to TRBD1 (6 bases). V shed 5 bases and J shed 1 base, with 11 bases lying between them. In germline, CDR1 is MGHDK, CDR2 SYGVNS. This CDR3 has 14 amino acids. Written as DNA, the CDR3 is TGTGCCAGCAGTCGCGGACAGACGAACACTGAAGCTTTCTTT. Its translation is CASSRGQTNTEAFF.

The V and J genes are TRBV3-1 (or the pseudogene TRBV3-2) and TRBJ1-6; D remains unclear. The CDR3 is 15 amino acids. V was clipped by 1 base and J by 8 bases, with 12 bases between them. Germline V lookup: CDR1 LGHDT, CDR2 YNNKEL (reference sequence). CDR3 nucleotide sequence: TGTGCCAGCAGCCAAGGGTGGGGATCCCATTCACCCCTCCACTTT. This codes for CASSQGWGSHSPLHF.

The genes are TRBV24-1 and TRBJ1-1; 8 nucleotides agree with TRBD1. The germline CDR1 and CDR2 sequences are KGHDR and SFDVKD. The V and J ends lost 6 bases and 4 bases, in that order; junction bases with no gene match: 6. This CDR3 has 14 amino acids. CDR3 DNA sequence: TGTGCCACCAGTACAGGACAGGGTGTCACTGAAGCTTTCTTT. Residues: CATSTGQGVTEAFF.

The rearrangement joins TRBV7-2 to TRBJ1-2; D may be TRBD1 (6 bases). The length of the CDR3 is 14 residues. Germline lookup yields CDR1 SGHTA and CDR2 FQGNSA. The V gene lost 5 bases and the J gene lost 8 bases, with 18 bases spanning the gap. CDR3 loop: CASSQVMTGDGYTF. CDR3 bases: TGTGCCAGCAGCCAAGTAATGACAGGAGACGGCTACACCTTC. The full variable domain, in which reference TRBV7-2 and TRBJ1-2 provide the parts outside the CDR3, is GAGVSQSPSNKVTEKGKDVELRCDPISGHTALYWYRQSLGQGLEFLIYFQGNSAPDKSGLPSDRFSAERTGGSVSTLTIQRTQQEDSAVYLCASSQVMTGDGYTFGSGTRLTVV.

The count of this clone is one. The chain recombines TRBV9 with TRBJ1-6; TRBD1 matches at 7 bases. The CDR3 totals 14 residues. V was clipped by 0 bases and J by 8 bases; unmatched bases: 2. CDR1 is SGDLS, CDR2 YYNGEE, per germline. The CDR3 spells CASSVDTGDSPLHF. The CDR3 nucleotides are TGTGCCAGCAGCGTAGATACAGGGGATTCACCCCTCCACTTT. The variable domain in full, completed from reference TRBV9 and TRBJ1-6, reads DSGVTQTPKHLITATGQRVTLRCSPRSGDLSVYWYQQSLDQGLQFLIQYYNGEERAKGNILERFSAQQFPDLHSELNLSSLELGDSALYFCASSVDTGDSPLHFGNGTRLTVT.

The rearrangement joins TRBV4-1 to TRBJ1-1; possible D gene TRBD1, 5 bases. Germline assignment: CDR1 MGHRA and CDR2 YSYEKL. V was clipped by 1 base and J by 6 bases, with 15 bases between them. This CDR3 has 15 residues. The CDR3 sequence is CASSQGWGGGPEAFF. Written as DNA, the CDR3 is TGCGCCAGCAGCCAAGGGTGGGGTGGGGGACCTGAAGCTTTCTTT.

The V and J genes are TRBV7-2 and TRBJ1-1; the D gene is possibly TRBD1 (5 bases). This CDR3 has 13 amino acids. From germline, CDR1 is SGHTA and CDR2 FQGNSA. Deletions cut 3 bases from V and 3 bases from J, with 8 bases between. This CDR3 is CASSLWGDTEAFF. CDR3 nucleotide sequence: TGTGCCAGCAGCTTGTGGGGGGACACTGAAGCTTTCTTT.

The chain recombines TRBV12-5 with TRBJ2-1; TRBD2 matches at 9 bases. J was trimmed by 7 bases and V by 0 bases; bases with no gene match: 13. Germline V gene lookup returns CDR1 LGHNT and CDR2 FRNRAP. This CDR3 has 18 residues. The CDR3 DNA reads as TGTGCTAGTGGTTTGGTACTTAGCGGGAGAAGCCAAGGGAATGAGCAGTTCTTC. Translation gives CASGLVLSGRSQGNEQFF.

The rearrangement joins TRBV7-9 to TRBJ2-5; D is undetermined. The CDR3 runs 13 residues. The V end was cut by 2 bases, the J end by 4 bases, with 8 bases between. CDR1 is SEHNR and CDR2 is FQNEAQ in the germline V gene (reference sequence). This CDR3 reads CASSLSGLETQYF. For the CDR3, the DNA is TGTGCCAGCAGCTTAAGTGGATTAGAGACCCAGTACTTC. Drawing the rest from reference TRBV7-9 and TRBJ2-5, the complete variable domain is DTGVSQNPRHKITKRGQNVTFRCDPISEHNRLYWYRQTLGQGPEFLTYFQNEAQLEKSRLLSDRFSAERPKGSFSTLEIQRTEQGDSAMYLCASSLSGLETQYFGPGTRLLVL.

The rearrangement joins TRBV19 to TRBJ2-5; D is undetermined. Trimming shortened V by 3 bases and J by 0 bases, and 5 bases separated the two germline ends. The CDR3 contains 13 residues. Germline V gene sequence: CDR1 LNHDA, CDR2 SQIVND (reference sequence). The CDR3 nucleotides are TGTGCCAGTAGTATGGTGGACCAAGAGACCCAGTACTTC. It codes for CASSMVDQETQYF.

This chain uses TRBV4-3 with TRBJ2-7, with D unresolved. The CDR3 is 15 amino acids. The ends were cut back, 0 bases at V and 4 bases at J, with 13 bases in the middle. Germline CDR1 reads LGHNA; CDR2 reads YSLEER. CDR3: CASSQDRLDHYEQYF. CDR3 nucleotide sequence: TGCGCCAGCAGCCAAGATCGATTGGACCATTACGAGCAGTACTTC.

The chain recombines TRBV28 with TRBJ1-5; maybe TRBD1 (5 bases). This CDR3 region has 16 residues. The germline V gene encodes CDR1 MDHEN and CDR2 SYDVKM. V dropped 7 bases and J dropped 2 bases, with 18 bases sitting between them. The CDR3 loop reads CASISGEGLGNQPQHF. CDR3 nucleotides: TGTGCCAGCATCTCCGGTGAGGGGTTGGGCAATCAGCCCCAGCATTTT. Combining the CDR3 with reference TRBV28 and TRBJ1-5 gives the whole variable domain DVKVTQSSRYLVKRTGEKVFLECVQDMDHENMFWYRQDPGLGLRLIYFSYDVKMKEKGDIPEGYSVSREKKERFSLILESASTNQTSMYLCASISGEGLGNQPQHFGDGTRLSIL.

This chain connects TRBV27 to TRBJ2-1, with D possibly matching TRBD2 (5 bases). V lost 6 bases and J 8 bases, leaving 14 bases between the germline ends. CDR1 and CDR2 (germline): MNHEY, SMNVEV (reference sequence). CDR3 length: 13 residues. The CDR3 loop is CASSAPEAHEQFF. The CDR3 nucleotides are TGTGCCAGCAGCGCCCCGGAGGCCCATGAGCAGTTCTTC.